This T cell receptor beta chain was captured in a study of T cells after posttransplantation cyclophosphamide. Study results and limitations: Later blood repertoires were often dominated by clones from the donor CD8+ memory compartment. Recipient CMV seropositivity and CMV reactivation strongly tracked TRB clonality. Skin or GI-infiltrating T cells shared few TRB sequences with blood.

Controls had myeloablative marrow grafts with methotrexate and calcineurin inhibitor, sampled at 1 year. CDR1 and CDR2 from the germline V gene are WNHNN and SYGVQD (reference sequence). Trimming stripped 5 bases from V and 2 bases from J, with 12 bases between. The CDR3 has 14 amino acids. TCRdb keeps only in-frame clones here, not all; method: immunoSEQ multiplex PCR. The sample contains about 21,000 clones, 75% to 90% of which appear only once. As to this clone: Its target is not known.

The sequencing used PBMCs, collected roughly 49 weeks after allogeneic stem cell transplant with calcineurin inhibitor and methotrexate. The chain links TRBV10-1 to TRBJ1-1; D is possibly TRBD1 (6 bases). The receptor's source is a female patient between 25 and 45 years old who received an allogeneic stem cell transplant from an unrelated donor, was CMV-positive, and had acute and chronic GVHD. The graft donor may be the source of some T cells. Here the CDR3 reads CASSPTGSNTEAFF. As DNA, the CDR3 is TGCGCCAGCAGTCCAACAGGGTCTAACACTGAAGCTTTCTTT.